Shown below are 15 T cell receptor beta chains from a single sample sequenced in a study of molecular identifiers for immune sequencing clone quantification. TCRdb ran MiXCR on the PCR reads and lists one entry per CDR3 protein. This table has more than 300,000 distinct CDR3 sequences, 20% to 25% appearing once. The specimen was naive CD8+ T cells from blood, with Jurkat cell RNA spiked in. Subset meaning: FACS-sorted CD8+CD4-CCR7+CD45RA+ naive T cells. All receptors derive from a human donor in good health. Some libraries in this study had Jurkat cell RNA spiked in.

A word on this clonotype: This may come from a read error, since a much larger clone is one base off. The CDR3, as DNA: TGTGCCAGCAGCCCCGTGGCTCGACTAGCGGGGGGCCACGTCCAAGAGACCCAGTACTTC. The encoded protein is CASSPVARLAGGHVQETQYF. The rearrangement joins TRBV12-3 or TRBV12-4 to TRBJ2-5; 13 nucleotides agree with TRBD2. The V segment lost 6 bases and the J segment 1 base; nucleotides outside the gene matches: 17. The length of the CDR3 is 20 residues.

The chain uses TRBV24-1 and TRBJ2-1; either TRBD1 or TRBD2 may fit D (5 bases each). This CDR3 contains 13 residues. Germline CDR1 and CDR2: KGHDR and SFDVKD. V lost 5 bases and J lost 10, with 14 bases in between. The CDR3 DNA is TGTGCCACCAGTGCGCTCCGGGGCGGCGAGCAGTTCTTC. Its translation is CATSALRGGEQFF.

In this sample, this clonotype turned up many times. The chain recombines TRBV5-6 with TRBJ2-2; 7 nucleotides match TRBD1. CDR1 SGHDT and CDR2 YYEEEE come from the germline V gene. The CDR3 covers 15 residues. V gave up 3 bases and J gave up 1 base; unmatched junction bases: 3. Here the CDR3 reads CASSWDRRNTGELFF. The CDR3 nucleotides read TGTGCCAGCAGCTGGGACAGAAGGAACACCGGGGAGCTGTTTTTT.

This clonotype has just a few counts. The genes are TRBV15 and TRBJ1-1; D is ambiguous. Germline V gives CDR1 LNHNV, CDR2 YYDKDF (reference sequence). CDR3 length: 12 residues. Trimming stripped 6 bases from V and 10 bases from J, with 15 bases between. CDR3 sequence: CATSTYGPAAFF. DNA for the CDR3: TGTGCCACCAGTACATATGGGCCAGCAGCTTTCTTT.

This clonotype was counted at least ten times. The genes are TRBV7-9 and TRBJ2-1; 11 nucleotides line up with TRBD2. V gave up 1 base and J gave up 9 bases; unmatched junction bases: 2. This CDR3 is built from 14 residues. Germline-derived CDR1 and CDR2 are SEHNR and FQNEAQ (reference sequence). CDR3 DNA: TGTGCCAGCAGCTTAGACGGACTAGCGGGTGAGCAGTTCTTC. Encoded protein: CASSLDGLAGEQFF.

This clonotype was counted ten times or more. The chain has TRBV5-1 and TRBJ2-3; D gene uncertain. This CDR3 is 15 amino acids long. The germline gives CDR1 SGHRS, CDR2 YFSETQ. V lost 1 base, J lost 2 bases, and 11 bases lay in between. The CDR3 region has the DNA TGCGCCAGCAGCTTGTCGGCAGGAGACACAGATACGCAGTATTTT. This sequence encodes CASSLSAGDTDTQYF.

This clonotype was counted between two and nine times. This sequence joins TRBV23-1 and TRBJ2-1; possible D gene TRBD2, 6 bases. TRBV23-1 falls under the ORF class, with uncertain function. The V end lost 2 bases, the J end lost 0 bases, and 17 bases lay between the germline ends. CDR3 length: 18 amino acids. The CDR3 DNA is TGCGCCAGCAGTCAACGGCGGGGACGGCGGAGCTCCTACAATGAGCAGTTCTTC. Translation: CASSQRRGRRSSYNEQFF.

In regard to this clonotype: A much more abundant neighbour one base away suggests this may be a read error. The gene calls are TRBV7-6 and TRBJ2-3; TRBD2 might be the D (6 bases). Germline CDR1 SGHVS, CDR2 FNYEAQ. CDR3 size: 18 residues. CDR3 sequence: CASGLEASASLSTDTQYF. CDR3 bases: TGTGCCAGCGGCTTAGAGGCTAGCGCGAGTTTGAGCACAGATACGCAGTATTTT.

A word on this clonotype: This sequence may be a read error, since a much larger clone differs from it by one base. The CDR3 DNA follows: TGCAGTGCTTCTGCTAGCGGATACTCCTACGAGCGGTACTTC. Translation gives CSASASGYSYERYF. The chain has TRBV20-1 and TRBJ2-7, with TRBD2 identical over 7 bases. The length of the CDR3 is 14 residues. Germline V lookup: CDR1 DFQATT, CDR2 SNEGSKA (reference sequence).

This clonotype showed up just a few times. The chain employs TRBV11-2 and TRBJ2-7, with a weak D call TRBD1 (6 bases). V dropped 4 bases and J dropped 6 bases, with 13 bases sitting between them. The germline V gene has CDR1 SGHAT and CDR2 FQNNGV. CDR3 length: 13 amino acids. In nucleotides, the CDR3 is TGTGCCAGCAGCTCGGGGACACTACTCGAGCAGTACTTC. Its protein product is CASSSGTLLEQYF.

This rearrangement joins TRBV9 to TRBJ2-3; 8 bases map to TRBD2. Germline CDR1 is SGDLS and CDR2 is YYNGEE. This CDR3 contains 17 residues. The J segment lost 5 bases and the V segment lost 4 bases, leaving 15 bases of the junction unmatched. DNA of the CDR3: TGTGCCAGCAGCCCCGGGGGGGGGACGGGGCTGAAAGATACGCAGTATTTT. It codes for CASSPGGGTGLKDTQYF.

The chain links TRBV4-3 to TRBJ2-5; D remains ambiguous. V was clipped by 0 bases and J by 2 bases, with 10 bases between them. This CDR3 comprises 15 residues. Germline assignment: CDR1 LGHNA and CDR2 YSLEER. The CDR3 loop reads CASSQDRWRQETQYF. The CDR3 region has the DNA TGCGCCAGCAGCCAAGATCGATGGAGACAAGAGACCCAGTACTTC.

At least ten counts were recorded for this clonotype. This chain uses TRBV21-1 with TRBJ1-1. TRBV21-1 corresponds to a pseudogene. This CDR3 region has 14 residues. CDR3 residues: CASSKALLNTEAFF. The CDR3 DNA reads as TGTGCCAGCAGCAAAGCCCTGCTGAACACTGAAGCTTTCTTT.

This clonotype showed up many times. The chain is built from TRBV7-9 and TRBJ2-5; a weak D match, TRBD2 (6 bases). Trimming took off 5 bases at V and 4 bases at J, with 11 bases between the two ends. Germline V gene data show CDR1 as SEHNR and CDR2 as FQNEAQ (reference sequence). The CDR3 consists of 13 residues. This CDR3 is CASSAGLVETQYF. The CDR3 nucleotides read TGTGCCAGCAGCGCGGGACTTGTAGAGACCCAGTACTTC.

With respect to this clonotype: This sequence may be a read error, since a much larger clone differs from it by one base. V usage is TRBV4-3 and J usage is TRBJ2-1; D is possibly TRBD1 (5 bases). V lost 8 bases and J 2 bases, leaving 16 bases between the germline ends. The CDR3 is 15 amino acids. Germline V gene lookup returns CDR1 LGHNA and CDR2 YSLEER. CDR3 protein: CASGPSLGAYNEQFF. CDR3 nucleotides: TGCGCCAGCGGCCCTAGTCTAGGGGCCTACAATGAGCAGTTCTTC.